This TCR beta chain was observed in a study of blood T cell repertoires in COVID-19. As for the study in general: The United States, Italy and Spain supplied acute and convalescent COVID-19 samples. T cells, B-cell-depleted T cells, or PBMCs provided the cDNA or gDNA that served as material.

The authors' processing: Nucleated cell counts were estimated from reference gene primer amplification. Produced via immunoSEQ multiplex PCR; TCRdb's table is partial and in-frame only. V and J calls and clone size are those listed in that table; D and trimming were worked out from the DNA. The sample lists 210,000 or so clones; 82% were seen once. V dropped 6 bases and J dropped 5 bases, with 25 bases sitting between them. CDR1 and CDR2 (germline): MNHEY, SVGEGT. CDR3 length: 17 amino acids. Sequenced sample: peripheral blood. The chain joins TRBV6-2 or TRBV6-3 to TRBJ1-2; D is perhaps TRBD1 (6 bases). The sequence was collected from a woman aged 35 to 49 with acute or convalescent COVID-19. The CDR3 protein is CASSRHKTGEDQYGYTF. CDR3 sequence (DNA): TGTGCCAGCAGCCGACATAAGACAGGAGAAGACCAGTATGGCTACACCTTC.